One sample yielded the 17 T cell receptor beta chains listed below, sequenced in a study of CD8+ T cells in alopecia areata. RNA extraction and reverse transcription yielded cDNA as sequencing template. Profiling relied on immunoSEQ multiplex PCR, and the TCRdb table lists in-frame clones only, not all of them. The sample shows about 150,000 clones, 50% to 65% of them seen only once. The sample here was CD8+ T cells sorted from blood, taken at week 0. All receptors come from a human donor with alopecia areata.

V usage is TRBV29-1 and J usage is TRBJ1-2; the match to TRBD1 covers 8 bases. Per the germline V gene, CDR1 is SQVTM and CDR2 is ANQGSEA. V shed 1 base, J shed 1 base, and the junction held 8 bases outside the gene matches. The CDR3 has 16 residues. This chain's CDR3 is CSVEAGTGVFNYGYTF. In nucleotides, the CDR3 is TGCAGCGTTGAAGCGGGGACAGGAGTTTTTAACTATGGCTACACCTTC.

This clone has more than one count but fewer than ten. This rearrangement joins TRBV19 to TRBJ1-5; D gene ambiguous. The V and J ends lost 5 bases and 9 bases respectively, with 14 bases between them. This CDR3 is built from 13 residues. CDR1 LNHDA and CDR2 SQIVND come from the germline V gene (reference sequence). The CDR3 coding sequence is TGTGCCAGTAGTCCGCGACGGATACGGCCCCAGCATTTT. Translation gives CASSPRRIRPQHF.

V and J are TRBV29-1 and TRBJ1-2, with D maybe TRBD1 (5 bases). The germline V gene encodes CDR1 SQVTM and CDR2 ANQGSEA. The CDR3 is 13 residues long. V was cut by 5 bases and J by 3 bases, with 13 bases left in between. DNA for the CDR3: TGCAGCGTTAACCTTAGACAGTACTATGGCTACACCTTC. This gives the protein CSVNLRQYYGYTF.

On this clone: Other DNA sequences within the sample encode an identical CDR3. This sequence joins TRBV7-9 and TRBJ2-7; D not certain. Germline CDR1 SEHNR, CDR2 FQNEAQ (reference sequence). CDR3 length: 12 residues. Trimming left V 5 bases short and J 0 bases short, with 5 bases between. As DNA, the CDR3 is TGTGCCAGCAGCGGGGACTCCTACGAGCAGTACTTC. Translating gives CASSGDSYEQYF.

The rearrangement joins TRBV15 to TRBJ1-1; possible D gene TRBD1, 5 bases. This CDR3 has 14 amino acids. Per the germline V gene, CDR1 is LNHNV and CDR2 is YYDKDF (reference sequence). The V and J ends lost 6 bases and 3 bases respectively, with 14 bases between them. The CDR3: CATSTGRGDTEAFF. CDR3 nucleotides: TGTGCCACCAGTACCGGGAGAGGGGACACTGAAGCTTTCTTT.

This chain connects TRBV5-6 to TRBJ2-7; D perhaps matches TRBD1 (6 bases). Germline CDR1 reads SGHDT; CDR2 reads YYEEEE. The CDR3 covers 15 residues. Deletions cut 0 bases from V and 0 bases from J, with 10 bases between. The DNA of the CDR3 is TGTGCCAGCAGCTTGGCGGTGGACAGCTCCTACGAGCAGTACTTC. The encoded protein is CASSLAVDSSYEQYF.

Only a few counts were recorded for this clone. The rearrangement uses TRBV7-8 and TRBJ2-2; TRBD1 matches 8 bases. The V gene's germline CDR1 is SGHVS and CDR2 FQNEAQ. The CDR3 loop spans 14 amino acids. V shed 5 bases, J shed 7 bases, and the junction held 6 bases outside the gene matches. The CDR3 DNA is TGTGCCAGCAGCGACCGGACAGGGTTCGGGGAGCTGTTTTTT. Its protein is CASSDRTGFGELFF.

The gene calls are TRBV5-6 and TRBJ1-5; D is undetermined. Trimming took 3 bases from V and 0 from J, leaving 13 bases between them. The germline gives CDR1 SGHDT, CDR2 YYEEEE. The CDR3 consists of 16 residues. The CDR3 reads CASSSWRAYSNQPQHF. In DNA, the CDR3 is TGTGCCAGCAGCTCCTGGAGGGCTTATAGCAATCAGCCCCAGCATTTT.

This clone was counted only a few times. The genes are TRBV2 and TRBJ1-5; D unresolved. V shed 3 bases and J shed 0 bases, with 12 bases lying between them. Germline assignment: CDR1 SNHLY and CDR2 FYNNEI. CDR3 size: 16 residues. CDR3 in DNA: TGTGCCAGCAGTGACTTGTCCACACTTAGCAATCAGCCCCAGCATTTT. It encodes CASSDLSTLSNQPQHF.

This clone was seen a handful of times. The chain has TRBV5-4 and TRBJ2-3; possible D gene TRBD1, 6 bases. Germline-derived CDR1 and CDR2 are SGHNT and YYREEE (reference sequence). Trimming stripped 1 base from V and 6 bases from J, with 9 bases between. This CDR3 comprises 13 residues. The CDR3 here is CASSLKGEDTQYF. The CDR3 DNA reads TGTGCCAGCAGCTTGAAGGGGGAGGATACGCAGTATTTT.

This chain connects TRBV29-1 to TRBJ1-2; D ambiguous. The length of the CDR3 is 12 residues. V lost 2 bases and J 4 bases, leaving 8 bases between the germline ends. Germline V gene sequence: CDR1 SQVTM, CDR2 ANQGSEA. CDR3 residues: CSVEMGIYGYTF. The CDR3 DNA follows: TGCAGCGTTGAAATGGGGATCTATGGCTACACCTTC.

The V call is TRBV29-1, the J call TRBJ2-3, with TRBD2 matching 10 bases. CDR3 length: 14 residues. Germline V gene sequence: CDR1 SQVTM, CDR2 ANQGSEA. Losses at the gene ends were 2 bases for V and 2 bases for J; bases not matched to a gene: 1. DNA for the CDR3: TGCAGCGTTGAACTAGCGGGGGACACAGATACGCAGTATTTT. Translating it yields CSVELAGDTDTQYF.

This clone was picked up a small number of times. V is TRBV19 and J is TRBJ1-1; possible D gene TRBD1, 5 bases. The germline V gene encodes CDR1 LNHDA and CDR2 SQIVND (reference sequence). With 6 bases removed from V and 1 base from J, the gap between germline ends came to 9 bases. This CDR3 contains 13 residues. The CDR3 is CASRLTENTEAFF. The CDR3 bases are TGTGCCAGTAGGCTGACAGAGAACACTGAAGCTTTCTTT.

The chain links TRBV30 to TRBJ1-6; 8 bases align to TRBD1. Germline values: CDR1 GTSNPN, CDR2 SVGIG (reference sequence). J gave up 9 bases and V 5 bases, and 9 bases lay outside the gene matches. This CDR3 contains 14 residues. The DNA of the CDR3 is TGTGCCTGGGTTGGACAGGGTGATGGTTCACCCCTCCACTTT. It yields the protein CAWVGQGDGSPLHF.

The chain carries TRBV30 and TRBJ1-2; TRBD1 agrees at 10 bases. The junction had 16 bases not matched to a gene; V was cut back by 7 bases and J by 5 bases. The CDR3 runs 16 residues. Germline loops: CDR1 GTSNPN, CDR2 SVGIG (reference sequence). The CDR3 reads CASNRRDRGSVYGYTF. The CDR3 DNA follows: TGTGCCTCCAACCGCCGGGACAGGGGATCTGTTTATGGCTACACCTTC.

The CDR3 DNA sequence: TGTGCCAGCTCACCCGGAGGACAGGGGGAAAACTACGAGCAGTACTTC. Its protein product is CASSPGGQGENYEQYF. J is TRBJ2-7 and V is TRBV18; 10 bases are a match to TRBD1. CDR1 is KGHSH and CDR2 is LQKENI in the germline V gene. This CDR3 is built from 16 residues. Trimming at V came to 3 bases and at J to 3 bases, leaving 8 bases not matched to a gene.

The sample holds a few counts of this clone. In nucleotides, the CDR3 is TGTGCCAGCAGCCAAGATATTTCAGGGAACACTGAAGCTTTCTTT. Translated, it gives CASSQDISGNTEAFF. The V and J genes are TRBV14 and TRBJ1-1; D gene uncertain. The CDR3 loop spans 15 amino acids. V dropped 0 bases and J dropped 1 base, with 9 bases sitting between them. Per germline, CDR1 SGHDN and CDR2 FVKESK.